This record looks at one T cell receptor (beta chain) sequence and its context. Its cognate antigen has yet to be identified. Base qualities are missing; no much larger clone stands one base away. V trim: 2 bases; J trim: 6 bases; unmatched bases: 15. The CDR3 covers 18 residues, taking in both the cysteine and the phenylalanine. The only DNA kept is the CDR3, 54 bases in frame from the first base. The data derive from a study of T cell repertoires in cytomegalovirus infection (dated by TCRdb to about 2019). Some background on the complete study: Donor HLA type was relevant to the analysis, because carriage of CMV infection together with the matching HLA type was indicated by public TCR beta signatures.

For sequencing, an Illumina HiSeq 1500 was employed. The raw public data were reprocessed by TCRdb itself: fastp quality trimming at Q25, MiXCR clonotype calling, in-frame beta chains only. Rows matching on CDR3 protein sequence are summarized as one entry with the most common DNA and genes. In all, the sample holds just under 550,000 distinct CDR3 sequences, and 26% of those were seen once. The ten biggest clones cover about 13% of the sample. General conclusions and limits of the study: Carriers of CMV infection plus the relevant HLA type were discriminated by the cumulative frequency of public TCR beta family members in the study cohort and in an independent roughly 320-donor cohort. The ex vivo response was dominated by HLA-C-restricted CMV-specific TCR beta clonotypes, which also provided the single most frequent clonotype in two of eight donors.

The sample taken for sequencing was PBMCs. The rearrangement combines TRBV12-3 or TRBV12-4 with TRBJ2-3, with TRBD2 matching 9 junction bases. The receptor was isolated from a human donor in good health (CMV status not recorded). Some clones in this sample may be carry-over from other donors' samples. In nucleotide form, the sequence is TGTGCCAGCAGTTTAACTGGAGGACTAGCGACTCGAGGGGATACGCAGTATTTT. Its amino acids are CASSLTGGLATRGDTQYF.